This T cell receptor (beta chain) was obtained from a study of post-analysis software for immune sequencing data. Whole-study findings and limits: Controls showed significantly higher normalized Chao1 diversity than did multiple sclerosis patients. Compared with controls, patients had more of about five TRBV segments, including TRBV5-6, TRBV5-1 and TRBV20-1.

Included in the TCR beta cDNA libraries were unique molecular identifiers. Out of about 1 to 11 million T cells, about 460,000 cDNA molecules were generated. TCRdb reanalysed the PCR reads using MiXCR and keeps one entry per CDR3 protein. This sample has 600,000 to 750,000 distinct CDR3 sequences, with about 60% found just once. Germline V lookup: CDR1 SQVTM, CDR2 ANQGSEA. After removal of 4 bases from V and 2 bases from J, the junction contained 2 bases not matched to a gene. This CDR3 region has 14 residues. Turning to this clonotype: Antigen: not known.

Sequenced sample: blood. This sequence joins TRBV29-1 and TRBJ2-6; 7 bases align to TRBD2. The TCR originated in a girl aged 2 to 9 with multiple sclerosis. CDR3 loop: CSVVGGTGANVLTF. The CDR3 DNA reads TGCAGCGTTGTGGGAGGGACTGGGGCCAACGTCCTGACTTTC.